This passage covers 29 T cell receptor beta chains from one sample sequenced in a study of blood T cell repertoires in COVID-19. The data were produced by immunoSEQ multiplex PCR, yet TCRdb's version contains in-frame clones alone and is incomplete. In the table there are about 130,000 clones, approximately 83% of which are singletons. Sequencing input: peripheral blood. The receptors come from an elderly man with active or convalescent COVID-19.

The gene calls are TRBV5-1 and TRBJ1-2, with D hard to call. V gave up 4 bases and J gave up 4 bases, with 14 bases separating them. The CDR3 is made up of 14 amino acids. Germline V gene sequence: CDR1 SGHRS, CDR2 YFSETQ. The CDR3: CASSGRAEGYGYTF. The CDR3 DNA reads TGCGCCAGCAGCGGGCGGGCCGAGGGCTATGGCTACACCTTC.

This chain uses TRBV19 with TRBJ2-7; TRBD2 matches 8 bases. Germline assignment: CDR1 LNHDA and CDR2 SQIVND (reference sequence). CDR3 length: 14 residues. Germline trimming cut 7 bases from V and 5 bases from J; bases unmatched to any gene: 10. The CDR3 loop is CASTPGRAWDEQYF. Here the CDR3 DNA reads TGTGCCAGTACCCCCGGGAGGGCCTGGGACGAGCAGTACTTC.

This chain uses TRBV2 with TRBJ1-2; D is unresolved. With 10 bases removed from V and 7 bases from J, the gap between germline ends came to 16 bases. This CDR3 contains 12 residues. The germline gives CDR1 SNHLY, CDR2 FYNNEI. DNA of the CDR3: TGTGCCACCACGGGAGTGGAGGGTGGCTACACCTTC. Protein: CATTGVEGGYTF. The complete variable domain, with remaining parts taken from reference TRBV2 and TRBJ1-2, reads EPEVTQTPSHQVTQMGQEVILRCVPISNHLYFYWYRQILGQKVEFLVSFYNNEISEKSEIFDDQFSVERPDGSNFTLKIRSTKLEDSAMYFCATTGVEGGYTFGSGTRLTVV.

The chain employs TRBV18 and TRBJ2-2; D is perhaps TRBD1 (6 bases). The length of the CDR3 is 13 residues. The germline gives CDR1 KGHSH, CDR2 LQKENI. The V end lost 1 base, the J end lost 6 bases, and 6 bases lay between the germline ends. For the CDR3, the DNA is TGTGCCAGCTCACCACAGGGGGCCGGGGAGCTGTTTTTT. Protein sequence: CASSPQGAGELFF.

J is TRBJ2-2 and V is TRBV5-1; 13 bases agree with TRBD2. The germline V gene encodes CDR1 SGHRS and CDR2 YFSETQ. This CDR3 is 16 amino acids long. V gave up 5 bases and J gave up 5 bases; unmatched junction bases: 6. CDR3 DNA: TGCGCCAGCAGTCGGACTAGCGGGAGCACAACCGGGGAGCTGTTTTTT. Translating it yields CASSRTSGSTTGELFF.

The V gene is TRBV28, the J gene TRBJ2-3; 8 nucleotides agree with TRBD2. Per germline, CDR1 MDHEN and CDR2 SYDVKM. Trimming removed 5 bases from V and 3 bases from J; junction bases left unmatched: 4. There are 14 residues in the CDR3. For the CDR3, the DNA is TGTGCCAGCAGTCTAGCGGGCCCAACAGATACGCAGTATTTT. Translation: CASSLAGPTDTQYF.

This clone was seen a handful of times. The CDR3, as DNA: TGTGCCTGGAACAGGGAGTCATCCGAGCAGTACTTC. This translates into CAWNRESSEQYF. The rearrangement links TRBV30 to TRBJ2-7, with TRBD1 as a possible D gene (6 bases). V lost 4 bases and J lost 6, with 13 bases in between. Germline assignment: CDR1 GTSNPN and CDR2 SVGIG (reference sequence). This CDR3 spans 12 amino acids.

CDR3 DNA: TGTGCCAGCAGTATACCGGGACAGGGCACAGATACGCAGTATTTT. This translates into CASSIPGQGTDTQYF. The genes are TRBV28 and TRBJ2-3; the match to TRBD1 covers 8 bases. CDR3 length: 15 amino acids. Germline V gene data show CDR1 as MDHEN and CDR2 as SYDVKM. Unmatched junction bases numbered 5, after V lost 5 bases and J lost 1 base.

The rearrangement uses TRBV30 and TRBJ2-7; 10 bases are a match to TRBD1. From germline, CDR1 is GTSNPN and CDR2 SVGIG (reference sequence). The CDR3 runs 13 residues. V was clipped by 5 bases and J by 6 bases; unmatched bases: 7. CDR3 DNA sequence: TGTGCCTGGGAGGGACAGGGGTTCGGCGAGCAGTACTTC. Its translation: CAWEGQGFGEQYF.

The table lists this clone with a few counts. V usage is TRBV4-2 and J usage is TRBJ2-1; the D gene is possibly TRBD1 (6 bases). Trimming removed 1 base from V and 7 bases from J, with 14 bases in between. The CDR3 is 15 residues long. In germline, CDR1 is LGHNA, CDR2 YNFKEQ. CDR3 bases: TGTGCCAGCAGCCAAGTTCTGCGTCAGGGGAATGAGCAGTTCTTC. Amino acids: CASSQVLRQGNEQFF.

To note about this clone: One junction end does not reproduce the germline sequence, and a read error may be involved. CDR3 residues: CATSREAGLNQPQHF. CDR3 nucleotide sequence: TGTGCCACCAGCCGAGAGGCAGGGCTCAATCAGCCCCAGCATTTT. This chain links TRBV15 with TRBJ1-5; D might be TRBD1 (5 bases). Germline V gene lookup returns CDR1 LNHNV and CDR2 YYDKDF (reference sequence). This CDR3 is built from 15 residues. Based on the CDR3 plus reference TRBV15 and TRBJ1-5, the full variable domain is DAMVIQNPRYQVTQFGKPVTLSCSQTLNHNVMYWYQQKSSQAPKLLFHYYDKDFNNEADTPDNFQSRRPNTSFCFLDIRSPGLGDTAMYLCATSREAGLNQPQHFGDGTRLSIL.

J is TRBJ2-1 and V is TRBV20-1; perhaps TRBD1 as D (6 bases). Germline values: CDR1 DFQATT, CDR2 SNEGSKA (reference sequence). The CDR3 length is 13 residues. The germline V and J ends were trimmed by 3 bases and 8 bases, with 14 bases remaining between them. CDR3: CSASQNRADEQFF. DNA of the CDR3: TGCAGTGCTAGTCAGAACAGGGCGGATGAGCAGTTCTTC.

The V call is TRBV30, the J call TRBJ1-6; TRBD1 is a possible D gene (6 bases). From germline, CDR1 is GTSNPN and CDR2 SVGIG (reference sequence). V lost 2 bases and J lost 10, with 15 bases in between. CDR3 length: 14 amino acids. CDR3 coding DNA: TGTGCCTGGAGTTGGGGCAGGGGAGAATCACCCCTCCACTTT. Translated, it gives CAWSWGRGESPLHF.

V is TRBV18 and J is TRBJ1-6; tentative D call: TRBD1 (5 bases). The V gene's germline CDR1 is KGHSH and CDR2 LQKENI. The germline V and J ends were trimmed by 1 base and 12 bases, with 19 bases remaining between them. The CDR3 is 16 amino acids. The CDR3 sequence: CASSPLRQDPGQPLHF. The CDR3 nucleotides are TGTGCCAGCTCACCACTTCGGCAGGACCCCGGACAACCCCTCCACTTT.

The chain carries TRBV30 and TRBJ1-1; no definite D call. The CDR3 extends over 14 amino acids. The germline V gene encodes CDR1 GTSNPN and CDR2 SVGIG (reference sequence). The V end was cut by 2 bases, the J end by 1 base, with 11 bases between. The DNA for the CDR3 is TGTGCCTGGAGTAGCCAGACACCGAACACTGAAGCTTTCTTT. It codes for CAWSSQTPNTEAFF.

This clone was seen a few times. The rearrangement uses TRBV27 and TRBJ2-1, with D maybe TRBD2 (5 bases). The V gene's germline CDR1 is MNHEY and CDR2 SMNVEV (reference sequence). There are 14 residues in the CDR3. V lost 0 bases and J 9 bases, leaving 12 bases between the germline ends. As DNA, the CDR3 is TGTGCCAGCAGTTTATCATCCGCGGGTCGTGAGCAGTTCTTC. Its protein product is CASSLSSAGREQFF.

This chain uses TRBV19 with TRBJ2-7; 10 bases agree with TRBD2. CDR3 length: 16 amino acids. After removal of 4 bases from V and 2 bases from J, the junction contained 8 bases not matched to a gene. Per germline, CDR1 LNHDA and CDR2 SQIVND (reference sequence). The CDR3 here is CASSNQAGGGTYEQYF. The CDR3 DNA reads TGTGCCAGTAGTAACCAAGCGGGAGGGGGAACCTACGAGCAGTACTTC.

The CDR3 region has the DNA TGTGCCACCAGTGACCGGTCCCGGGGTAGCAATCAGCCCCAGCATTTT. It encodes CATSDRSRGSNQPQHF. This chain connects TRBV24-1 to TRBJ1-5; D remains ambiguous. CDR1 and CDR2 from the germline V gene are KGHDR and SFDVKD. The CDR3 consists of 16 residues. V was pared by 4 bases and J by 0 bases, with 12 bases between.

V usage is TRBV12-3 or TRBV12-4 and J usage is TRBJ2-1; D is undetermined. The length of the CDR3 is 12 residues. V shed 5 bases and J shed 4 bases, with 6 bases lying between them. The CDR3 DNA reads TGTGCCAGCAGTACCGGGTACAATGAGCAGTTCTTC. The encoded protein is CASSTGYNEQFF.

The chain links TRBV3-1 (or the pseudogene TRBV3-2) to TRBJ1-1; D is ambiguous. Trimming cost V 5 bases and J 0 bases, with 10 bases left between them. Germline-derived CDR1 and CDR2 are LGHDT and YNNKEL (reference sequence). The CDR3 extends over 14 amino acids. In DNA, the CDR3 is TGTGCCAGCAGCTACAGCCCGATGAACACTGAAGCTTTCTTT. This sequence encodes CASSYSPMNTEAFF.

V is TRBV5-5 and J is TRBJ2-7; D is ambiguous. Germline CDR1 SGHKS, CDR2 YYEKEE (reference sequence). This CDR3 spans 13 amino acids. Between the trimmed V and J ends, which lost 4 bases and 7 bases, there was a span of 15 bases. CDR3 region: CASSPAAVLEQYF. In DNA form, the CDR3 reads TGTGCCAGCAGCCCAGCTGCGGTCCTGGAGCAGTACTTC.

The chain employs TRBV19 and TRBJ2-3; a possible D gene is TRBD1 (6 bases). This CDR3 has 15 residues. The V and J ends lost 4 bases and 5 bases respectively, with 16 bases between them. From germline, CDR1 is LNHDA and CDR2 SQIVND (reference sequence). The CDR3 reads CASSTTGTRGDTQYF. CDR3 coding DNA: TGTGCCAGTAGTACTACAGGGACCCGAGGAGATACGCAGTATTTT.

The chain joins TRBV28 to TRBJ2-1; 10 bases match TRBD2. The CDR3 extends over 16 amino acids. Losses at the gene ends were 5 bases for V and 7 bases for J; bases not matched to a gene: 11. Germline V gene data show CDR1 as MDHEN and CDR2 as SYDVKM. CDR3 sequence reads: CASSPQAGGPGNEQFF. The CDR3 DNA sequence: TGTGCCAGCAGTCCCCAAGCGGGAGGGCCGGGGAATGAGCAGTTCTTC.

The rearrangement uses TRBV3-1 (or the pseudogene TRBV3-2) and TRBJ2-5, with a tentative D call TRBD2 (7 bases). The CDR3 has 16 residues. Trimming removed 5 bases at V and 1 base at J, with 17 bases between. The germline gives CDR1 LGHDT, CDR2 YNNKEL (reference sequence). This CDR3 reads CASSFRGAGAQETQYF. The DNA for the CDR3 is TGTGCCAGCAGCTTCCGGGGGGCTGGGGCCCAAGAGACCCAGTACTTC.

The rearrangement links TRBV7-6 to TRBJ2-1; TRBD2 matches at 13 bases. The V segment lost 3 bases and the J segment 4 bases; nucleotides outside the gene matches: 6. CDR3 size: 17 residues. Per germline, CDR1 SGHVS and CDR2 FNYEAQ. The CDR3 coding sequence is TGTGCCAGCAGCTTTGGACTAGCGGGGGCGAGATACAATGAGCAGTTCTTC. Protein sequence: CASSFGLAGARYNEQFF.

This chain uses TRBV7-9 with TRBJ2-1; 10 bases are a match to TRBD1. The CDR3 length is 17 residues. The germline CDR1 and CDR2 sequences are SEHNR and FQNEAQ (reference sequence). With 4 bases clipped from V and 0 bases from J, the junction kept 6 bases outside the gene matches. CDR3 protein: CASSSGQGLLSYNEQFF. CDR3 DNA sequence: TGTGCCAGCAGCTCGGGACAGGGGCTCCTCTCCTACAATGAGCAGTTCTTC.

This rearrangement joins TRBV29-1 to TRBJ2-1, with 7 nucleotides matching TRBD1. The CDR3 has 14 amino acids. Germline V gene sequence: CDR1 SQVTM, CDR2 ANQGSEA. V shed 4 bases and J 4 bases; nucleotides not matched to a gene: 7. The CDR3 DNA reads as TGCAGCGTTGTTGGTAGGGGGCATTACAATGAGCAGTTCTTC. Translating it yields CSVVGRGHYNEQFF.

The gene calls are TRBV3-1 (or the pseudogene TRBV3-2) and TRBJ2-7; D not certain. The CDR3 extends over 15 amino acids. V was trimmed by 4 bases and J by 0 bases, leaving 13 bases between them. Germline lookup yields CDR1 LGHDT and CDR2 YNNKEL (reference sequence). CDR3 nucleotides: TGTGCCAGCAGCCGTGAGGATTCCTTCTCCTACGAGCAGTACTTC. Residues: CASSREDSFSYEQYF.

The rearrangement joins TRBV10-2 to TRBJ1-5; the match to TRBD1 covers 9 bases. This CDR3 is built from 14 residues. The ends lost 9 bases at V and 4 bases at J; junction bases unmatched: 7. Germline CDR1 WSHSY, CDR2 SAAADI. The CDR3 here is CASSKGQGNQPQHF. DNA of the CDR3: TGCGCCAGTTCTAAGGGACAGGGTAATCAGCCCCAGCATTTT.